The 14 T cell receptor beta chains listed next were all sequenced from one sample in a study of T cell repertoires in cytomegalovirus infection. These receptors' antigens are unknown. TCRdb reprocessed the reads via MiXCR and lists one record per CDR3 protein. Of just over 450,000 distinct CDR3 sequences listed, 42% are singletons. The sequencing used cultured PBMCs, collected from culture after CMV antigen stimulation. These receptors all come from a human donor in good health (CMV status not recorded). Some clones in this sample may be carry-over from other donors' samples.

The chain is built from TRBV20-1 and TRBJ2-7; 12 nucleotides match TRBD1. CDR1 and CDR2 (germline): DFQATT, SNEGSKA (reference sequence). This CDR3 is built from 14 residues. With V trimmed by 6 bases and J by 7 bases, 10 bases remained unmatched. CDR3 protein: CSATGQGAYKEQYF. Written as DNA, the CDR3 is TGCAGTGCCACGGGACAGGGGGCTTATAAAGAGCAGTACTTC.

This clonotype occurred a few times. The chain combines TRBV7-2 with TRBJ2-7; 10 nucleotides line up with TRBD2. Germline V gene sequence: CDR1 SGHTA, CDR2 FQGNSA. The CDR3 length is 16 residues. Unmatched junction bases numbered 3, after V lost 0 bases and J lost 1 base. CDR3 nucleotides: TGTGCCAGCAGCTTAGCTGGTAGCGGGGGGTCCTACGAGCAGTACTTC. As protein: CASSLAGSGGSYEQYF.

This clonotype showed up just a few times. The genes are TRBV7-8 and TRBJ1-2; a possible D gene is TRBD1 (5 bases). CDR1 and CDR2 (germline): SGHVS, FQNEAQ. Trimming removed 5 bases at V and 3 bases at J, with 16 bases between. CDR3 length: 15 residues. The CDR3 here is CASSRRRGPYYGYTF. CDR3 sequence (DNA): TGTGCCAGCAGCCGACGCCGGGGCCCCTACTATGGCTACACCTTC.

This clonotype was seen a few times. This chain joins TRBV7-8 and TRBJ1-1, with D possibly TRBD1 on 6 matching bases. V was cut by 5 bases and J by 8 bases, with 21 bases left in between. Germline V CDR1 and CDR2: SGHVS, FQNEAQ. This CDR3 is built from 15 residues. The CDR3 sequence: CASSPPTRGGTEAFF. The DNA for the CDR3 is TGTGCCAGCAGCCCCCCCACCAGGGGAGGGACCGAAGCTTTCTTT.

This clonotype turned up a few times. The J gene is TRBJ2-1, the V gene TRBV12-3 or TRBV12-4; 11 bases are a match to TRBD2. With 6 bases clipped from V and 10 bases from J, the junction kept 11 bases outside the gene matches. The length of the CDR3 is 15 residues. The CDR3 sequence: CASSPGTSGRREQFF. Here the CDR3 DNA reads TGTGCCAGCAGCCCAGGGACTAGCGGTCGGAGGGAGCAGTTCTTC.

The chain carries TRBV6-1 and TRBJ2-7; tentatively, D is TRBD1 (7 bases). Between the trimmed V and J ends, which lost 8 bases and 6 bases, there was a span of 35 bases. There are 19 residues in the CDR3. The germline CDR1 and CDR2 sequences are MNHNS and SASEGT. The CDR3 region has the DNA TGTGCCAGCGGGAGAGGTTTTGGTTCAGGGGGGCTAGCCGAAGTCGAGCAGTACTTC. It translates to CASGRGFGSGGLAEVEQYF.

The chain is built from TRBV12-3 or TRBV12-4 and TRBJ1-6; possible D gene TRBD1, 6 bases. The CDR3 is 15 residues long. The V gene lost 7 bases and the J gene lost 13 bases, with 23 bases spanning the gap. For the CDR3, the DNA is TGTGCCAGCACCGTCTGGGACAACCAATTTTCCCCCCTCCACTTT. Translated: CASTVWDNQFSPLHF.

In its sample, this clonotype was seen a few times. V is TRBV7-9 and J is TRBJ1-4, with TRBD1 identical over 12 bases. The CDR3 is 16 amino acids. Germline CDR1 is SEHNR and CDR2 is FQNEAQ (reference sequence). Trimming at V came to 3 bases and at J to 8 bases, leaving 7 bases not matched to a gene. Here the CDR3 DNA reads TGTGCCAGCAGCTTGTTTACCGGGACAGGGGGCGAAAAACTGTTTTTT. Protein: CASSLFTGTGGEKLFF.

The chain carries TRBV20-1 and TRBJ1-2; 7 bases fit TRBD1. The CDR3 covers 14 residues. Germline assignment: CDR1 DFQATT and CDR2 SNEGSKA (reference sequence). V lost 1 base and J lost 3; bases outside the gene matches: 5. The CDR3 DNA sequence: TGCAGTGCTAGAGTTACAGGGGAAGACTATGGCTACACCTTC. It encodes CSARVTGEDYGYTF.

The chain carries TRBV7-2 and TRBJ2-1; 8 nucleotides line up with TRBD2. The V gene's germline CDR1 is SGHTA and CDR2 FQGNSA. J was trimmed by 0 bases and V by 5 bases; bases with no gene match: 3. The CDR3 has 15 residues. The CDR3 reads CASSNSGGSYNEQFF. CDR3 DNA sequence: TGTGCCAGCAGCAACAGCGGGGGCTCCTACAATGAGCAGTTCTTC.

This CDR3 reads CASPRGTRSKVQYF. CDR3 sequence (DNA): TGTGCCAGCCCTCGTGGGACCCGGTCAAAGGTTCAGTACTTC. This chain links TRBV27 with TRBJ2-4; D is tentatively TRBD1 or TRBD2 (5 bases each). This CDR3 region has 14 residues. V lost 8 bases, J lost 11 bases, and 22 bases lay in between. Germline CDR1 is MNHEY and CDR2 is SMNVEV (reference sequence).

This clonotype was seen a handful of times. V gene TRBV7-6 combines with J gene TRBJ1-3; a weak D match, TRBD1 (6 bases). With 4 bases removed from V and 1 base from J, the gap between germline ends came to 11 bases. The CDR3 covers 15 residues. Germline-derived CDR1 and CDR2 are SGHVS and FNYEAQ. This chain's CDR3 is CASSWARGSGNTIYF. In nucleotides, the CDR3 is TGTGCCAGCAGCTGGGCCAGGGGATCTGGAAACACCATATATTTT.

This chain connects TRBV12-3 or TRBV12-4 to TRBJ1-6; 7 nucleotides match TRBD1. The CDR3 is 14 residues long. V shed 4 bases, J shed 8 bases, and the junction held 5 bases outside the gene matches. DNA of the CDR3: TGTGCCAGCAGTTATAGACAGGGAGATTCACCCCTCCACTTT. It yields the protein CASSYRQGDSPLHF.

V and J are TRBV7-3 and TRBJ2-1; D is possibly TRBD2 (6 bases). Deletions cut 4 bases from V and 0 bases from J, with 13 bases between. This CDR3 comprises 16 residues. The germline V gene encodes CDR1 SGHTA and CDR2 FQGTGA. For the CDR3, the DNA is TGTGCCAGCAGCTCCGGCGGGGCACCCTCCTACAATGAGCAGTTCTTC. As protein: CASSSGGAPSYNEQFF.